A selection of T cell receptor beta chains follows, all from one sample in a study of shared clonotypes between healthy human individuals. Some clones are missing from TCRdb's copy, which holds only in-frame ones; the method was immunoSEQ multiplex PCR. Among hundreds of thousands of clones listed, roughly 79% were seen once. Sequenced material: PBMCs. The source of these receptors is a woman aged 40-49 years in good health. Some clones in this sample may be carry-over from other donors' samples. Each CDR3 is given with its conserved first and last residue. The D gene is left open where the match is weak. Clone size is shown for a subset of rows, as once, few, many or a class of expanded clone.

V gene,D gene,J gene,clone size,CDR3 DNA,CDR3 protein
TRBV5-1,TRBD1,TRBJ2-5,NA,TGCGCCAGCAGTATCAGGGGGCAAGAGACCCAGTACTTC,CASSIRGQETQYF
TRBV5-6,TRBD1,TRBJ1-2,NA,TGTGCCAGCAGCTTGCAGGGGGCAAAGGGCTACACCTTC,CASSLQGAKGYTF
TRBV9,NA,TRBJ2-2,NA,TGTGCCAGCTGTGAGACAGCGAACACCGGGGAGCTGTTTTTT,CASCETANTGELFF
TRBV9,TRBD2,TRBJ2-6,NA,TGTGCCAGCAGCCCCGGCGGGGGGATTTGGGATTCTGGGGCCAACGTCCTGACTTTC,CASSPGGGIWDSGANVLTF
TRBV4-2,NA,TRBJ2-1,NA,TGTGCCAGCAGCTCCCGACTAGGGGAACGGGAGCAGTTCTTC,CASSSRLGEREQFF
TRBV18,NA,TRBJ2-7,once,TGTGCCAGCTCACCTACCCTTCCCCGGGACATCGAGCAGTACTTC,CASSPTLPRDIEQYF
TRBV7-3,NA,TRBJ2-5,NA,TGTGCCAGCAGCCGACAGTCCCAAGAGACCCAGTACTTC,CASSRQSQETQYF
TRBV6-5,NA,TRBJ1-3,NA,TGTGCCAGCAGTTACACAGGGATAGGATCTGGAAACACCATATATTTT,CASSYTGIGSGNTIYF
TRBV6-5,TRBD1,TRBJ1-6,NA,TGTGCCAGCAGTTACTCCGGACAGGCGTATAATTCACCCCTCCACTTT,CASSYSGQAYNSPLHF
TRBV5-4,NA,TRBJ2-3,few,TGTGCCAGCAGCCCCCCTTTTGGGGGCCCCACAGATACGCAGTATTTT,CASSPPFGGPTDTQYF
TRBV5-4,TRBD1,TRBJ2-1,NA,TGTGCCAGCAGCCAAAACCCAACAGGGGCCTACAATGAGCAGTTCTTC,CASSQNPTGAYNEQFF
TRBV7-8,NA,TRBJ2-2,NA,TGTGCCAGCAGCCTAGAGCGGCGGTACACCGGGGAGCTGTTTTTT,CASSLERRYTGELFF
TRBV6-1,NA,TRBJ2-1,NA,TGTGCCAGCAGTTACAATGAGCAGTTCTTC,CASSYNEQFF
TRBV7-3,NA,TRBJ2-2,NA,TGTGCCAGCGCCACCCCCCCCGGGGAGCTGTTTTTT,CASATPPGELFF
TRBV5-1,NA,TRBJ1-5,NA,TGCGCCAGCAGCATAGACGGTAGCAATCAGCCCCAGCATTTT,CASSIDGSNQPQHF
TRBV7-2,NA,TRBJ1-2,NA,TGTGCCAGCAGCTTAGGGAGGTTAGCTAACTATGGCTACACCTTC,CASSLGRLANYGYTF
TRBV15,TRBD2,TRBJ2-1,NA,TGTGCCACCAGCAGAGATCGCCTAGCGGGCAATGAGCAGTTCTTC,CATSRDRLAGNEQFF
TRBV5-1,NA,TRBJ2-1,many,TGCGCCAGCAGCTTGGATCCAGGGAGCATCTATGAGCAGTTCTTC,CASSLDPGSIYEQFF
TRBV28,NA,TRBJ1-4,NA,TGTGCCAGTCGCCTCGGGAGTGAAAAACTGTTTTTT,CASRLGSEKLFF
TRBV4-2,NA,TRBJ1-5,once,TGTGCCAGCAGCTACTCTAAGGACTTTCAGACCCATCAGCCCCAGCATTTT,CASSYSKDFQTHQPQHF
TRBV30,NA,TRBJ2-7,NA,TGTGCCTGGAGTGATTCGGGCTCGCGCCTCTTTTACGAGCAGTACTTC,CAWSDSGSRLFYEQYF
TRBV7-2,NA,TRBJ2-7,NA,TGTGCCAGCAGCTTAGTAGGGGACAACTCCTACGAGCAGTACTTC,CASSLVGDNSYEQYF
TRBV6-4,TRBD2,TRBJ2-1,NA,TGTGCCAGCAGTAGGACTAGCGTGAACAATGAGCAGTTCTTC,CASSRTSVNNEQFF
TRBV9,NA,TRBJ2-7,NA,TGTGCCAGCAGCCCATCGACAGCAGCCTACGAGCAGTACTTC,CASSPSTAAYEQYF
TRBV7-8,TRBD2,TRBJ2-7,once,TGTGCCAGCGGGGGGACTAGCGGAAGTTACGAGCAGTACTTC,CASGGTSGSYEQYF
TRBV2,TRBD2,TRBJ2-1,NA,TGTGCCAGCAGGTCCGGGACTAGTGGGTACAATGAGCAGTTCTTC,CASRSGTSGYNEQFF
TRBV18,NA,TRBJ2-7,NA,TGTGCCAGCTCGGGTGTGTTGGGGTACGAGCAGTACTTC,CASSGVLGYEQYF
TRBV18,TRBD2,TRBJ2-3,NA,TGTGCCAGCTCACCGGGACTAGCGGAGAGCACAGATACGCAGTATTTT,CASSPGLAESTDTQYF
TRBV11-2,NA,TRBJ2-5,NA,TGTGCCAGCAGCTTCCGAGTCAACCAAGAGACCCAGTACTTC,CASSFRVNQETQYF
TRBV19,NA,TRBJ1-4,NA,TGTGCCAGTAGCGAGACTGAGCGGGGTGAAAAACTGTTTTTT,CASSETERGEKLFF
TRBV30,TRBD2,TRBJ2-7,NA,TGTGCCTGGAGTGTAGGTCTAGCGGGAGACAAACAGTACTTC,CAWSVGLAGDKQYF